Listed here are 16 T cell receptor beta chains from one sample, sequenced in a study of blood T cell repertoires in COVID-19. The repertoire was sequenced with immunoSEQ multiplex PCR; TCRdb's copy has only in-frame clones and lacks some. The sample shows 150,000 to 200,000 clones, approximately 90% of them seen only once. The source material was peripheral blood. All receptors come from a man in his late teens or twenties with acute or convalescent COVID-19.

The CDR3 DNA reads as TGTGCCAGTAGTGCAAAAACGACAGGTGGCTATGGCTACACCTTC. Translation: CASSAKTTGGYGYTF. The V call is TRBV19, the J call TRBJ1-2; TRBD1 might be the D (6 bases). Germline lookup yields CDR1 LNHDA and CDR2 SQIVND (reference sequence). The CDR3 runs 15 residues. V lost 5 bases to trimming and J lost 4 bases, with 17 bases between them.

The chain uses TRBV19 and TRBJ2-1; possibly TRBD2 for D (6 bases). With 6 bases removed from V and 4 bases from J, the gap between germline ends came to 16 bases. CDR3 length: 15 residues. Germline loops: CDR1 LNHDA, CDR2 SQIVND (reference sequence). CDR3 nucleotides: TGTGCCAGTAGGTTCGTCGCGGGGCCGTACAATGAGCAGTTCTTC. It specifies CASRFVAGPYNEQFF.

V and J are TRBV12-5 and TRBJ2-4; weak D call: TRBD2 (5 bases). Trimming cost V 4 bases and J 2 bases, with 15 bases left between them. Germline CDR1 LGHNT, CDR2 FRNRAP. The CDR3 has 16 amino acids. The CDR3 DNA reads TGTGCTAGTGGTTCCCCCCCGGGGAATCCCAAAAACATTCAGTACTTC. The encoded protein is CASGSPPGNPKNIQYF.

The chain recombines TRBV15 with TRBJ1-3, with TRBD1 identical over 7 bases. The CDR3 has 15 residues. J was trimmed by 3 bases and V by 3 bases; bases with no gene match: 5. The V gene's germline CDR1 is LNHNV and CDR2 YYDKDF (reference sequence). This CDR3 is CATSSDRAGGNTIYF. CDR3 in DNA: TGTGCCACCAGCAGCGACAGGGCGGGTGGAAACACCATATATTTT.

The rearrangement joins TRBV24-1 to TRBJ2-1; TRBD2 matches at 9 bases. V trimming: 8 bases; J trimming: 4 bases; junction bases outside the gene matches: 5. The CDR3 totals 14 residues. Germline V lookup: CDR1 KGHDR, CDR2 SFDVKD. The CDR3 loop is CATNSGGLYNEQFF. Written as DNA, the CDR3 is TGTGCCACCAATAGCGGGGGACTTTACAATGAGCAGTTCTTC.

This clone has a single count. The chain uses TRBV19 and TRBJ2-3; 9 positions match TRBD1. V dropped 4 bases and J dropped 4; count of bases not matched to a gene: 6. The germline V gene encodes CDR1 LNHDA and CDR2 SQIVND (reference sequence). CDR3 length equals 15 residues. CDR3 coding DNA: TGTGCCAGTAGTAGACCGGGACAGGGTGCAGATACGCAGTATTTT. This encodes CASSRPGQGADTQYF. Based on the CDR3 plus reference TRBV19 and TRBJ2-3, the full variable domain is DGGITQSPKYLFRKEGQNVTLSCEQNLNHDAMYWYRQDPGQGLRLIYYSQIVNDFQKGDIAEGYSVSREKKESFPLTVTSAQKNPTAFYLCASSRPGQGADTQYFGPGTRLTVL.

This clone was seen only once. This chain links TRBV9 with TRBJ2-6, with D tentatively TRBD1 (5 bases). In germline, CDR1 is SGDLS, CDR2 YYNGEE. The CDR3 covers 14 residues. The germline V and J ends were trimmed by 7 bases and 2 bases, with 10 bases remaining between them. CDR3 sequence (DNA): TGTGCCAGCTCCAGGGTGCCTGGGGCCAACGTCCTGACTTTC. This sequence encodes CASSRVPGANVLTF.

The chain recombines TRBV24-1 with TRBJ1-2, with 8 bases identical to TRBD1. The V gene end was trimmed by 3 bases and the J gene end by 3 bases; junction bases not matched to a gene: 5. Germline V CDR1 and CDR2: KGHDR, SFDVKD. The CDR3 runs to 15 residues. The CDR3 sequence is CATSDNQGADYGYTF. The CDR3 DNA reads as TGTGCCACCAGTGATAATCAGGGGGCGGACTATGGCTACACCTTC.

The chain uses TRBV5-8 and TRBJ1-2; TRBD1 matches 11 bases. Germline-derived CDR1 and CDR2 are SGHTS and YDEGEE. The CDR3 spans 14 residues. V shed 4 bases, J shed 5 bases, and the junction held 4 bases outside the gene matches. In nucleotides, the CDR3 is TGTGCCAGCAGCCACGGGACAGGGGGTTATGGCTACACCTTC. This codes for CASSHGTGGYGYTF.

This clone was observed a few times. This chain links TRBV6-5 with TRBJ1-5, with D unclear. CDR1 is MNHEY and CDR2 is SVGAGI in the germline V gene. The V end was cut by 7 bases, the J end by 7 bases, with 11 bases between. The CDR3 length is 12 residues. CDR3 residues: CASKRGNQPQHF. CDR3 coding DNA: TGTGCCAGCAAACGAGGAAACCAGCCCCAGCATTTT.

The chain carries TRBV18 and TRBJ1-2, with D perhaps matching TRBD1 (5 bases). The CDR3 runs to 13 residues. CDR1 is KGHSH and CDR2 is LQKENI in the germline V gene. Deletions cut 1 base from V and 14 bases from J, with 17 bases between. CDR3 sequence: CASSPRGLTVYTF. In DNA form, the CDR3 reads TGTGCCAGCTCACCACGGGGCCTGACAGTTTATACCTTC.

The V and J genes are TRBV25-1 and TRBJ1-2; the D is unclear. The V gene's germline CDR1 is MGHDK and CDR2 SYGVNS. With 0 bases removed from V and 4 bases from J, the gap between germline ends came to 9 bases. This CDR3 has 14 amino acids. CDR3 nucleotides: TGTGCCAGCAGTGAATACGAGGGCCCCTATGGCTACACCTTC. This encodes CASSEYEGPYGYTF.

The genes are TRBV4-1 and TRBJ2-3, with 8 bases aligning to TRBD1. The V gene end was trimmed by 0 bases and the J gene end by 0 bases; junction bases not matched to a gene: 2. Germline V lookup: CDR1 MGHRA, CDR2 YSYEKL. CDR3 length: 16 amino acids. Here the CDR3 DNA reads TGCGCCAGCAGCCAAGATGACAGGGGTAGCACAGATACGCAGTATTTT. It specifies CASSQDDRGSTDTQYF.

A few counts support this clone. The chain has TRBV6-2 or TRBV6-3 and TRBJ2-5; TRBD2 is a possible D gene (7 bases). The CDR3 covers 14 residues. V lost 3 bases and J lost 5, with 13 bases in between. Germline CDR1 is MNHEY and CDR2 is SVGEGT. The CDR3 DNA reads TGTGCCAGCAGTTATGGGGGGGGCTTCGAGACCCAGTACTTC. It encodes CASSYGGGFETQYF.

The sample holds a few counts of this clone. V gene TRBV2 combines with J gene TRBJ1-6, with TRBD1 identical over 8 bases. This CDR3 region has 13 residues. Germline V gene sequence: CDR1 SNHLY, CDR2 FYNNEI. J gave up 6 bases and V 6 bases, and 1 base lay outside the gene matches. The CDR3, as DNA: TGTGCCAGCAGGGGACAGGTTAATTCACCCCTCCACTTT. Translated: CASRGQVNSPLHF. The full variable domain, with the rest looked up from reference TRBV2 and TRBJ1-6, is EPEVTQTPSHQVTQMGQEVILRCVPISNHLYFYWYRQILGQKVEFLVSFYNNEISEKSEIFDDQFSVERPDGSNFTLKIRSTKLEDSAMYFCASRGQVNSPLHFGNGTRLTVT.

The chain is built from TRBV4-1 and TRBJ2-1, with TRBD2 identical over 11 bases. CDR1 and CDR2 (germline): MGHRA, YSYEKL. V lost 1 base to trimming and J lost 0 bases; unmatched junction nucleotides: 8. The CDR3 is 19 residues long. The CDR3 region has the DNA TGCGCCAGCAGCCAAGTAGCTAGCGGGGGGCCGAGCTCCTACAATGAGCAGTTCTTC. Protein sequence: CASSQVASGGPSSYNEQFF.